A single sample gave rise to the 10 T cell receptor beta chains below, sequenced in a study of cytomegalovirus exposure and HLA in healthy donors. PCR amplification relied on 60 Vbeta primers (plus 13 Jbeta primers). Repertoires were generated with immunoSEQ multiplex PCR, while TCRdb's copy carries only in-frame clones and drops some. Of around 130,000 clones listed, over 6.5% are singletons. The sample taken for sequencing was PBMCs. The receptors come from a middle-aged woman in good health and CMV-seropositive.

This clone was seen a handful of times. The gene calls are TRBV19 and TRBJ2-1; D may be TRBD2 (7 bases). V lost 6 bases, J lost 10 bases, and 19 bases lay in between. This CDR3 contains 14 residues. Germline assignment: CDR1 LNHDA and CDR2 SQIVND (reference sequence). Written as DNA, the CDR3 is TGTGCCAGTAGCCCACAGAGGGGGGGAGGGGAGCAGTTCTTC. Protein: CASSPQRGGGEQFF.

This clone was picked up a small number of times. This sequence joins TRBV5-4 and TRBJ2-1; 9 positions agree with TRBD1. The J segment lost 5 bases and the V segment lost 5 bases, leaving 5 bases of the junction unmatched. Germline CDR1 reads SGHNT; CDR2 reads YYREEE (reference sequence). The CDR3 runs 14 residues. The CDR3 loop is CASRRDRANNEQFF. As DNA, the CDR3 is TGTGCCAGCAGACGGGACAGGGCCAACAATGAGCAGTTCTTC.

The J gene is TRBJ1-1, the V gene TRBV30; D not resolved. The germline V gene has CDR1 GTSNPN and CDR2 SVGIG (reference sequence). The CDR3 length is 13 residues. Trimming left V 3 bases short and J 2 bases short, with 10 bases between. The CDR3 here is CAWRPHLNTEAFF. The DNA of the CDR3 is TGTGCCTGGAGGCCCCACTTAAACACTGAAGCTTTCTTT.

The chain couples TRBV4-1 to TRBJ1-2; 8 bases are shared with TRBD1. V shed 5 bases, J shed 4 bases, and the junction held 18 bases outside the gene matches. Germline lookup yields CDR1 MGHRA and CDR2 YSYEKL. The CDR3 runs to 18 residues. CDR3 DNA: TGCGCCAGCAGCGCAATCACTAACAACGGACAGGGCATCTATGGCTACACCTTC. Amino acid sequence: CASSAITNNGQGIYGYTF.

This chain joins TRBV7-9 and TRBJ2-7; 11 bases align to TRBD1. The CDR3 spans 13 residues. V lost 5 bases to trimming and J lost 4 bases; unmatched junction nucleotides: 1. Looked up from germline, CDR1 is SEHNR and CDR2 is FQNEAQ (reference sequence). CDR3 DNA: TGTGCCAGCAGCCGGGACAGGGGGTACGAGCAGTACTTC. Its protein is CASSRDRGYEQYF.

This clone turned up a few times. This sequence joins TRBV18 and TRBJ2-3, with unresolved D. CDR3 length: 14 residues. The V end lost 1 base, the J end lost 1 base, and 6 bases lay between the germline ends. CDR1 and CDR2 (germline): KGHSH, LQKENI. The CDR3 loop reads CASSPRARTDTQYF. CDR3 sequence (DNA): TGTGCCAGCTCACCACGGGCCCGCACAGATACGCAGTATTTT.

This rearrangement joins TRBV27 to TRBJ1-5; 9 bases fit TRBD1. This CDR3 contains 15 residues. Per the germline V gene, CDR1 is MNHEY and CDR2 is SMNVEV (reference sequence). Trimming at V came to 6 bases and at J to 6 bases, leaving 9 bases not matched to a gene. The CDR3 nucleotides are TGTGCCAGCAGAAACACAGGGGGCGCGGGTCAGCCCCAGCATTTT. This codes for CASRNTGGAGQPQHF.

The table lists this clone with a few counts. CDR3 DNA sequence: TGTGCCAGCAGTCTAAACAGGGGAGGAATTTACGAGCAGTACTTC. It codes for CASSLNRGGIYEQYF. The genes are TRBV6-5 and TRBJ2-7; D may be TRBD1 (7 bases). The V gene's germline CDR1 is MNHEY and CDR2 SVGAGI. The V and J ends lost 5 bases and 4 bases respectively, with 18 bases between them. The CDR3 has 15 residues.

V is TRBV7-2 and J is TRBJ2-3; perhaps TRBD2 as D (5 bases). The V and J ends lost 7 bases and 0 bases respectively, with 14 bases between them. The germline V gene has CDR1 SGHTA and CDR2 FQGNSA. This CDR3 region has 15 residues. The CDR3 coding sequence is TGTGCCAGCACCCTGCGAGGGCCCAGCACAGATACGCAGTATTTT. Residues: CASTLRGPSTDTQYF.

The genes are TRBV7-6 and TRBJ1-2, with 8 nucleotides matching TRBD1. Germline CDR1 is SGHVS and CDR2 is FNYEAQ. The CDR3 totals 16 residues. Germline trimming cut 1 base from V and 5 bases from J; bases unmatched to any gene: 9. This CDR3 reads CASSLVAGGSRYGYTF. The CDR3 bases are TGTGCCAGCAGCTTAGTAGCAGGGGGCTCGAGATATGGCTACACCTTC.